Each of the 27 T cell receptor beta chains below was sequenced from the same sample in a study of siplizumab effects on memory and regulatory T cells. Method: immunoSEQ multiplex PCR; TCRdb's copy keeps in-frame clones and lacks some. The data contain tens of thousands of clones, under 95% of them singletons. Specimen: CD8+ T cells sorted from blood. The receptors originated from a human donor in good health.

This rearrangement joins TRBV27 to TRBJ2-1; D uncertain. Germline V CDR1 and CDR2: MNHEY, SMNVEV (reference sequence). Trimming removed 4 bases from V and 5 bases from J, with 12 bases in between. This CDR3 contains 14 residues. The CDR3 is CASSSWPWDNEQFF. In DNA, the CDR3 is TGTGCCAGCAGTTCGTGGCCGTGGGACAATGAGCAGTTCTTC.

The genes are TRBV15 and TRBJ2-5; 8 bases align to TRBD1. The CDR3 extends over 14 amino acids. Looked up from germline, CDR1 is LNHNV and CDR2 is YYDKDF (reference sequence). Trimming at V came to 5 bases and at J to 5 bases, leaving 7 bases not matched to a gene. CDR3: CATSPDRGYETQYF. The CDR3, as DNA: TGTGCCACCAGCCCCGACAGGGGATACGAGACCCAGTACTTC.

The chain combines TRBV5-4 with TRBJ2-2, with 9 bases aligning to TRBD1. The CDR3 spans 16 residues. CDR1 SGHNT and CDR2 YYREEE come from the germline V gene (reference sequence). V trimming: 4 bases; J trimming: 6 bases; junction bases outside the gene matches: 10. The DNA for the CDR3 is TGTGCCAGCAGCCTTGGCGGGACAGGGAGGCCCGGGGAGCTGTTTTTT. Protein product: CASSLGGTGRPGELFF. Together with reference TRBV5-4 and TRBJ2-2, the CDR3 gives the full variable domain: ETGVTQSPTHLIKTRGQQVTLRCSSQSGHNTVSWYQQALGQGPQFIFQYYREEENGRGNFPPRFSGLQFPNYSSELNVNALELDDSALYLCASSLGGTGRPGELFFGEGSRLTVL.

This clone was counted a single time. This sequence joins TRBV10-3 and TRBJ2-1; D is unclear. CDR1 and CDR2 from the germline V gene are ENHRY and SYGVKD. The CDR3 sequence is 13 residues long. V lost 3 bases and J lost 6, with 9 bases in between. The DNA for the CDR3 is TGTGCCATCAGTGATGAGATCTCCAATGAGCAGTTCTTC. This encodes CAISDEISNEQFF.

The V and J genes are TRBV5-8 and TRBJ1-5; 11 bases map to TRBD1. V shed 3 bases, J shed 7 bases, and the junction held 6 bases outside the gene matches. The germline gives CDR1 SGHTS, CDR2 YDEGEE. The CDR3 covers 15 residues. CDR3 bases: TGTGCCAGCAGCTGGGACAGGGGGATTGACCAGCCCCAGCATTTT. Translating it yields CASSWDRGIDQPQHF. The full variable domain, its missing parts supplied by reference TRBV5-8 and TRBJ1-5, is EAGVTQSPTHLIKTRGQQATLRCSPISGHTSVYWYQQALGLGLQFLLWYDEGEERNRGNFPPRFSGRQFPNYSSELNVNALELEDSALYLCASSWDRGIDQPQHFGDGTRLSIL.

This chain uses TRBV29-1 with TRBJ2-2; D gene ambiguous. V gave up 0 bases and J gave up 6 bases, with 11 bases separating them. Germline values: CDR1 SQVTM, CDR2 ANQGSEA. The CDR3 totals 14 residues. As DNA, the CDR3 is TGCAGCGTTGAAGATCTGGGCGGTCCCGGGGAGCTGTTTTTT. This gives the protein CSVEDLGGPGELFF.

Here the CDR3 reads CASRKVGDTGYEQYF. As DNA, the CDR3 is TGTGCCAGTAGGAAGGTGGGGGACACAGGATACGAGCAGTACTTC. This rearrangement joins TRBV19 to TRBJ2-7; tentative D call: TRBD1 (6 bases). Germline V lookup: CDR1 LNHDA, CDR2 SQIVND (reference sequence). The CDR3 runs to 15 residues. Trimming took off 6 bases at V and 4 bases at J, with 19 bases between the two ends.

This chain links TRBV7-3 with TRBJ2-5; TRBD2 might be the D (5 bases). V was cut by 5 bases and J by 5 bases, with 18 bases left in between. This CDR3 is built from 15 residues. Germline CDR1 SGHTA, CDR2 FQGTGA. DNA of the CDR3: TGTGCCAGCAGCCCTCGGCGCGGAGCGGTTGAGACCCAGTACTTC. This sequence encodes CASSPRRGAVETQYF.

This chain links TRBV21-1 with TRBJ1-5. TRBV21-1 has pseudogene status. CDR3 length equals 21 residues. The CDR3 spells CASSKATRLAGTLSGRQPQHF. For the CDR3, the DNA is TGTGCCAGCAGCAAAGCGACTAGGCTCGCAGGGACCCTCTCCGGGAGGCAGCCCCAGCATTTT.

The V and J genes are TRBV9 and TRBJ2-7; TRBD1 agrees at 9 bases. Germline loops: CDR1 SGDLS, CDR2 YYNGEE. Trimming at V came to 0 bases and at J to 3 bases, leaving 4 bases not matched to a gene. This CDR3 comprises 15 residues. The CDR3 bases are TGTGCCAGCAGCGTAGTCCCGGGACAGGGCTACGAGCAGTACTTC. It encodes CASSVVPGQGYEQYF.

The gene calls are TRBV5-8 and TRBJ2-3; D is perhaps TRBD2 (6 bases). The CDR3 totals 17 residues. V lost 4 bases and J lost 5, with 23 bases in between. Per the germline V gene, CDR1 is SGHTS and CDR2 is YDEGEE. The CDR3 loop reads CASSTLPGEGPLDTQYF. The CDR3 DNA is TGTGCCAGCAGCACCCTACCGGGAGAGGGGCCTCTAGATACGCAGTATTTT.

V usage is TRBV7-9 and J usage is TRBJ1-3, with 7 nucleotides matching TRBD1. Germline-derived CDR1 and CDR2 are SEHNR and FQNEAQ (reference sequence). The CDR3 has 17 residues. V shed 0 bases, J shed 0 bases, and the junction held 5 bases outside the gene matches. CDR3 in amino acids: CASSLAGQKTSGNTIYF. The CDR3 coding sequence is TGTGCCAGCAGCTTAGCGGGACAGAAGACCTCTGGAAACACCATATATTTT.

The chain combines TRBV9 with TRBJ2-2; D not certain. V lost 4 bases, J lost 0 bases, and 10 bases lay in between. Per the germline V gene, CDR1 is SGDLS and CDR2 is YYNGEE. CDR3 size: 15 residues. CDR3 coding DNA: TGTGCCAGCAGCCCCTCCGACGCGAACACCGGGGAGCTGTTTTTT. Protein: CASSPSDANTGELFF.

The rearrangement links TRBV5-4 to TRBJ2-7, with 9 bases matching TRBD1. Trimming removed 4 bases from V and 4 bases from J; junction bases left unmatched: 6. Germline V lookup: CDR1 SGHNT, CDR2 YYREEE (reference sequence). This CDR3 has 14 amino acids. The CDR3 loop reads CASSQPGQGYEQYF. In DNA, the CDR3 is TGTGCCAGCAGCCAACCGGGACAGGGTTACGAGCAGTACTTC.

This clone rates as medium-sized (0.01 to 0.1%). The CDR3 sequence: CASREAVMNTEAFF. The DNA for the CDR3 is TGCGCCAGCAGGGAAGCCGTTATGAACACTGAAGCTTTCTTT. V is TRBV4-1 and J is TRBJ1-1; D remains unclear. CDR3 length: 14 amino acids. The V and J ends lost 6 bases and 0 bases respectively, with 11 bases between them. The V gene's germline CDR1 is MGHRA and CDR2 YSYEKL.

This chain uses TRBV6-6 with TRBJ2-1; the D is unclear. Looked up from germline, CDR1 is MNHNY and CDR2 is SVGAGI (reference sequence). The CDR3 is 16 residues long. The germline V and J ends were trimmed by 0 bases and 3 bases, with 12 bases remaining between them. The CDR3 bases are TGTGCCAGCAGTTACTCGATAACCGGATTCTACAATGAGCAGTTCTTC. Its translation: CASSYSITGFYNEQFF.

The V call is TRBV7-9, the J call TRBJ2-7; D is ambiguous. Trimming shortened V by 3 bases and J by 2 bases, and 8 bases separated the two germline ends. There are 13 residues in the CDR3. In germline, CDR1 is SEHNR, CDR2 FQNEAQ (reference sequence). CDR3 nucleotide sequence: TGTGCCAGCAGCTTCTACTCAGCCTACGAGCAGTACTTC. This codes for CASSFYSAYEQYF.

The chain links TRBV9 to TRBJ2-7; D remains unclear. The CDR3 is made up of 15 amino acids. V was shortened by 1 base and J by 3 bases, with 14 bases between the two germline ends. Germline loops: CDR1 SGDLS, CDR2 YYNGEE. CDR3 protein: CASSVTPGVDYEQYF. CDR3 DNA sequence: TGTGCCAGCAGCGTAACCCCTGGGGTAGACTACGAGCAGTACTTC.

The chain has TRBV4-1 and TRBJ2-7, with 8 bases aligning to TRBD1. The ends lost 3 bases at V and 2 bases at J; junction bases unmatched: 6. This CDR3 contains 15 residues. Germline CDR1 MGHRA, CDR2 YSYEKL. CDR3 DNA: TGCGCCAGCAGCCACGGACAGGGCCTTCCCTACGAGCAGTACTTC. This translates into CASSHGQGLPYEQYF.

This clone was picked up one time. This CDR3 reads CASSLMGSYEQYF. CDR3 coding DNA: TGTGCCAGCAGCTTAATGGGGTCCTACGAGCAGTACTTC. J is TRBJ2-7 and V is TRBV13, with D uncertain. Germline CDR1 is PRHDT and CDR2 is FYEKMQ (reference sequence). This CDR3 comprises 13 residues. Trimming stripped 2 bases from V and 1 base from J, with 6 bases between.

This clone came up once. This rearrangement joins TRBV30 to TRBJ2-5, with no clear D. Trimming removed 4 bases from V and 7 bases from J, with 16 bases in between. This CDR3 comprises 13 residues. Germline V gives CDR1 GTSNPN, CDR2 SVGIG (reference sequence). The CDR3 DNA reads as TGTGCCTGGATGGTCACAGTACTTGGGACCCAGTACTTC. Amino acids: CAWMVTVLGTQYF.

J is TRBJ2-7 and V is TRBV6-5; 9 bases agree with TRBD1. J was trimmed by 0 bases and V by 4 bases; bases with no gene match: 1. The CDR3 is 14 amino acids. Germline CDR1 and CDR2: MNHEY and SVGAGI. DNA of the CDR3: TGTGCCAGCAGTTTGGGACAGGGCTCCTACGAGCAGTACTTC. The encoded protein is CASSLGQGSYEQYF.

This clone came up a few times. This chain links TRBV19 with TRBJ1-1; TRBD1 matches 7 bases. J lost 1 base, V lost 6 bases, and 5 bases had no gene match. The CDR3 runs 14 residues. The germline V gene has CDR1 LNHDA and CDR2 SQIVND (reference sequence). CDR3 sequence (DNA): TGTGCCAGTAGATTGGGACAGTCGAACACTGAAGCTTTCTTT. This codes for CASRLGQSNTEAFF.

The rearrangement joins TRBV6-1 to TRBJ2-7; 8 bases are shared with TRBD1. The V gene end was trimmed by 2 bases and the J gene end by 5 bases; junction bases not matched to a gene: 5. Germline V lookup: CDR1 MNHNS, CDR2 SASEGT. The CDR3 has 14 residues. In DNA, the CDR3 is TGTGCCAGCAGTGAACAGGGGGCTAGGAACGAGCAGTACTTC. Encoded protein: CASSEQGARNEQYF.

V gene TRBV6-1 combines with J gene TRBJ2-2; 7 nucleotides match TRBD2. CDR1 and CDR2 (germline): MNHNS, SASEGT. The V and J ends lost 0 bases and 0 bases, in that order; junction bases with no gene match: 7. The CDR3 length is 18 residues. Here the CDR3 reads CASSEARGTDPNTGELFF. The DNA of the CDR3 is TGTGCCAGCAGTGAAGCGCGGGGGACGGATCCGAACACCGGGGAGCTGTTTTTT.

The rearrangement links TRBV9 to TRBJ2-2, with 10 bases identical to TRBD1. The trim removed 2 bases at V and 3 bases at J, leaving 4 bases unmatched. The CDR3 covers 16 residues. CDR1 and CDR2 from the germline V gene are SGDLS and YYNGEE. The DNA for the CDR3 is TGTGCCAGCAGCGTTGGGGGACAGGGGTACACCGGGGAGCTGTTTTTT. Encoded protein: CASSVGGQGYTGELFF.

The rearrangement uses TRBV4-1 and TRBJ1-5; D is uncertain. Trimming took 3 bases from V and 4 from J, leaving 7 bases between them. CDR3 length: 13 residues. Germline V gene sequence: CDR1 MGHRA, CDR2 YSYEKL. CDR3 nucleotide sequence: TGCGCCAGCAGCCAGGGAGAGAATCAGCCCCAGCATTTT. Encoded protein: CASSQGENQPQHF.